The T cell receptor (beta chain) under discussion was sequenced for a study of T-cell reconstitution after alpha-beta-depleted transplantation in children. Library preparation (for TCRbeta) was performed with unique molecular identifiers. TCRdb re-analysed the PCR reads in MiXCR, keeping a single row per CDR3 protein. The sample holds 350,000 to 400,000 distinct CDR3 sequences, 13% seen once. This clonotype was seen a few times. The germline gives CDR1 MGHDK, CDR2 SYGVNS. V lost 4 bases, J lost 5 bases, and 8 bases lay in between. The CDR3 totals 12 residues. The chain is built from TRBV25-1 and TRBJ1-1; no clear D. This material consisted of PBMCs, taken from the stem cell graft. The receptor's source is a human donor who donated a stem cell graft to a child with Fanconi anemia. The chain's CDR3 is CASSVHGTEAFF. The CDR3 region has the DNA TGTGCCAGCAGTGTTCACGGGACTGAAGCTTTCTTT.